This T cell receptor (beta chain) was captured by sequencing in a study of identical twins. This clonotype was picked up a small number of times. Antigen unknown. Trimming removed 6 bases from V and 0 bases from J, with 6 bases in between. The CDR3 extends over 12 amino acids. TCRdb recomputed calls from the 5' RACE reads with MiXCR, one row per CDR3 protein. The data hold more than 400,000 distinct CDR3 sequences, with 13% to 15% observed a single time. Overall study results and limits: Insertions ran lower in abundant cord blood beta clonotypes, though not in memory repertoires.

The same data also contributed to another study, on yellow fever vaccine responses in identical twins.

This receptor was taken from a woman between 18 and 29 years old in good health. The rearrangement joins TRBV12-3 or TRBV12-4 to TRBJ2-7, with D unresolved. Sequencing was done on a sample of CD4+ T cells sorted from blood. The CDR3 DNA sequence: TGTGCCAGCAGACAGAGCTCCTACGAGCAGTACTTC. This sequence encodes CASRQSSYEQYF.